Listed below are T cell receptor beta chains from one sample, sequenced in a study of human T cells and chemical hapten exposure. TCRdb re-called the RACE reads through MiXCR, storing one row per CDR3 protein. The sample carries under 100,000 distinct CDR3 sequences, roughly a tenth recorded once. Sequencing was performed on whole blood, taken in connection with sensitization to the hapten diphenylcyclopropenone (DPC). The receptors come from a woman aged 45 to 65 with alopecia areata. Some clones in this sample may be carry-over from other donors' samples. The CDR3 runs from the conserved cysteine through the conserved F or W. D genes are given only for firm matches. Size values are once, few and many counts, or a class for expanded clones, and some rows have none.

few,TRBD2,TRBJ2-5,TRBV6-5,CASSYSKLAGSKQETQYF,TGTGCCAGCAGTTACTCGAAACTAGCGGGTAGCAAACAAGAGACCCAGTACTTC
many,TRBD2,TRBJ2-7,TRBV19,CASSRGSGTPGEQYF,TGTGCCAGTAGTAGGGGTAGCGGGACTCCGGGGGAGCAGTACTTC
few,NA,TRBJ2-7,TRBV4-2,CASSQDSGADSYEQYF,TGTGCCAGCAGCCAAGATTCCGGGGCCGACTCCTACGAGCAGTACTTC
NA,TRBD2,TRBJ2-1,TRBV2,CASSDLAGGWSEQFF,TGTGCCAGCAGTGACCTAGCGGGAGGGTGGAGTGAGCAGTTCTTC
many,NA,TRBJ1-5,TRBV5-5,CASSFSSGAVEQPQHF,TGTGCCAGCAGTTTTTCCTCCGGGGCGGTTGAACAGCCCCAGCATTTT
many,NA,TRBJ2-5,TRBV5-1,CASSSKGLDQETQYF,TGCGCCAGCAGCTCCAAAGGACTCGATCAAGAGACCCAGTACTTC
NA,NA,TRBJ1-1,TRBV6-2/TRBV6-3,CTSSYVGITEAFF,TGTACCAGCAGTTATGTCGGTATCACTGAAGCTTTCTTT
many,NA,TRBJ2-4,TRBV11-2,CASSLDGLAKNIQYF,TGTGCCAGCAGCTTAGACGGCTTGGCCAAAAACATTCAGTACTTC
few,NA,TRBJ2-1,TRBV7-8,CASSLARDRTSQQFF,TGTGCCAGCAGCTTAGCGCGGGACAGGACTAGCCAACAGTTCTTC
NA,NA,TRBJ1-1,TRBV12-3/TRBV12-4,CASRSGVQLYTEAFF,TGTGCCAGCAGATCCGGGGTACAACTTTACACTGAAGCTTTCTTT
many,NA,TRBJ1-5,TRBV7-6,CASSRGVPAGVPQPQHF,TGTGCCAGCAGCCGCGGTGTTCCCGCCGGGGTACCCCAGCCCCAGCATTTT